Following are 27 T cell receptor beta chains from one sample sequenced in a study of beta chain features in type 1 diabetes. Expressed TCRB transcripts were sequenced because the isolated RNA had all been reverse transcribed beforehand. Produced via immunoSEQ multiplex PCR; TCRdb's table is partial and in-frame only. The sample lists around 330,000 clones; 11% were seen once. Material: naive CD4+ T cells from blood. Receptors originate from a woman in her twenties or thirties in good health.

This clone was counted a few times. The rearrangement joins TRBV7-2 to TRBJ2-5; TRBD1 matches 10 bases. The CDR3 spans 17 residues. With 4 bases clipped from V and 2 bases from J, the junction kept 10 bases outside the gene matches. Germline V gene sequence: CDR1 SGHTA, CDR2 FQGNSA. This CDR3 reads CASSSGPGTGDQETQYF. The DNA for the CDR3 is TGTGCCAGCAGCTCCGGTCCCGGGACAGGGGATCAAGAGACCCAGTACTTC.

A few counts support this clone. The CDR3 sequence is CASSQDLESGSYEQYF. In DNA, the CDR3 is TGCGCCAGCAGCCAAGATCTAGAGTCAGGGTCGTACGAGCAGTACTTC. This rearrangement joins TRBV4-3 to TRBJ2-7; possibly TRBD1 for D (5 bases). CDR3 size: 16 residues. V was shortened by 0 bases and J by 4 bases, with 16 bases between the two germline ends. The germline gives CDR1 LGHNA, CDR2 YSLEER.

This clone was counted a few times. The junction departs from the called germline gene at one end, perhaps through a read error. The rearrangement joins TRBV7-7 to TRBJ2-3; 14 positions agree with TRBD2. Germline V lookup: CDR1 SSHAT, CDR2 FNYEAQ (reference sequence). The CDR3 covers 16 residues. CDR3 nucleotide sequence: TGTGCTAGCAGCAAAGGGACTAGCGGGAGTTACGATACGCAGTATTTT. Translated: CASSKGTSGSYDTQYF.

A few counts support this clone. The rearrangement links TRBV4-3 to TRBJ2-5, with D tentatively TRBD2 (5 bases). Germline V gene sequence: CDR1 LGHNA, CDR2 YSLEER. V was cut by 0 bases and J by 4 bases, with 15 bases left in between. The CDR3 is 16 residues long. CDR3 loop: CASSQDHGPAGETQYF. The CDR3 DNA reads TGCGCCAGCAGCCAAGATCACGGGCCGGCGGGAGAGACCCAGTACTTC.

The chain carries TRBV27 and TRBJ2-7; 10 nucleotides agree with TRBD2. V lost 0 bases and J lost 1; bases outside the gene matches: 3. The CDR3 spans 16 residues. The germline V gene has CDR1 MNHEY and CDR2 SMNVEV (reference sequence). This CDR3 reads CASSLSGTSDSYEQYF. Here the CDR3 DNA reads TGTGCCAGCAGTTTATCCGGGACTAGCGATTCCTACGAGCAGTACTTC.

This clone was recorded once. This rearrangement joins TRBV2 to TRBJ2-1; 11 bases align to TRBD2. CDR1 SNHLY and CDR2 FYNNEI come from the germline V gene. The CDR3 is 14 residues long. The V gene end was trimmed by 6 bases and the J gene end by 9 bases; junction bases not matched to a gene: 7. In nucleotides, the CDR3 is TGTGCCAGCAGGGATAGCGGGAGGGGGGTTGAGCAGTTCTTC. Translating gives CASRDSGRGVEQFF. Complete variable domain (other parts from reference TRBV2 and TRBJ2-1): EPEVTQTPSHQVTQMGQEVILRCVPISNHLYFYWYRQILGQKVEFLVSFYNNEISEKSEIFDDQFSVERPDGSNFTLKIRSTKLEDSAMYFCASRDSGRGVEQFFGPGTRLTVL.

The CDR3 nucleotides are TGTGCCAGCAGCTTTCAGGGCTACGAGCAGTACTTC. Translating gives CASSFQGYEQYF. The rearrangement links TRBV7-9 to TRBJ2-7, with D perhaps matching TRBD1 (5 bases). The CDR3 covers 12 residues. V was pared by 3 bases and J by 3 bases, with 6 bases between. CDR1 and CDR2 (germline): SEHNR, FQNEAQ (reference sequence).

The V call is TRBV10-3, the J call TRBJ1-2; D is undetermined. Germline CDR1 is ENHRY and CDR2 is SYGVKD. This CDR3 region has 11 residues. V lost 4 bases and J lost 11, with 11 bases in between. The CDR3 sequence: CAISAGEVYTF. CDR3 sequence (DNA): TGTGCCATCAGTGCCGGTGAGGTGTACACCTTC.

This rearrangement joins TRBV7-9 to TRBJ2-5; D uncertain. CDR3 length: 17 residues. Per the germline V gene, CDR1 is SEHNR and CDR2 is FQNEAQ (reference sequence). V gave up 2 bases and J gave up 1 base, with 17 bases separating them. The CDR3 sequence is CASSLSPMGIAQETQYF. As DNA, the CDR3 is TGTGCCAGCAGCTTATCCCCGATGGGCATCGCCCAAGAGACCCAGTACTTC.

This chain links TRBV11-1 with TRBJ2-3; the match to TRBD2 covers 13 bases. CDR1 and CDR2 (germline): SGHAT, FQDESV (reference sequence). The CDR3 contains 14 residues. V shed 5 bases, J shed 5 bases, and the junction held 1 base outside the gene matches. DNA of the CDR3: TGTGCCAGCAGCCGGACTAGCGGGAGAGATACGCAGTATTTT. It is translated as CASSRTSGRDTQYF. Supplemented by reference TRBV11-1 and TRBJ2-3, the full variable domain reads EAEVAQSPRYKITEKSQAVAFWCDPISGHATLYWYRQILGQGPELLVQFQDESVVDDSQLPKDRFSAERLKGVDSTLKIQPAELGDSAMYLCASSRTSGRDTQYFGPGTRLTVL.

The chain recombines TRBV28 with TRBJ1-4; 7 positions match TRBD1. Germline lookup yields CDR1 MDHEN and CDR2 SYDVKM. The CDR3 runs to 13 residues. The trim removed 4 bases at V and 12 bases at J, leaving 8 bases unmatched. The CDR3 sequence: CASSSDRVMELFF. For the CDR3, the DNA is TGTGCCAGCAGTTCCGACAGGGTGATGGAACTGTTTTTT.

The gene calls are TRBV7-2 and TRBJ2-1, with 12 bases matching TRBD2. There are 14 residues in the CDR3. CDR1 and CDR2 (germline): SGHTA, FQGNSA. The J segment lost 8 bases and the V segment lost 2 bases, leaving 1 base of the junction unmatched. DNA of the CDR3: TGTGCCAGCAGCTTACCTAGCGGGAGGGATGAGCAGTTCTTC. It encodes CASSLPSGRDEQFF. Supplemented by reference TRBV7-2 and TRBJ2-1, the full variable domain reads GAGVSQSPSNKVTEKGKDVELRCDPISGHTALYWYRQSLGQGLEFLIYFQGNSAPDKSGLPSDRFSAERTGGSVSTLTIQRTQQEDSAVYLCASSLPSGRDEQFFGPGTRLTVL.

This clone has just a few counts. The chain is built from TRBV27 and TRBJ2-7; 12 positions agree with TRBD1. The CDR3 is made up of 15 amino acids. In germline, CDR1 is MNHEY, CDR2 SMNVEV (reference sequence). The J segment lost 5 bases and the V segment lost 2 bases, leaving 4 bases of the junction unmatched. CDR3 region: CASSLAGTGGHEQYF. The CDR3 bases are TGTGCCAGCAGTTTAGCCGGGACAGGGGGCCACGAGCAGTACTTC.

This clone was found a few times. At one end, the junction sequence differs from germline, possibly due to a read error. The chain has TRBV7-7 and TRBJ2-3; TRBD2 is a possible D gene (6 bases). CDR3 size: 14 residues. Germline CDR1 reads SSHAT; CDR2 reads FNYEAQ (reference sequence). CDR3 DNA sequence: TGTGCTAGCAGCCCCGGGACTAGCACAGATACGCAGTATTTT. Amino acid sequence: CASSPGTSTDTQYF.

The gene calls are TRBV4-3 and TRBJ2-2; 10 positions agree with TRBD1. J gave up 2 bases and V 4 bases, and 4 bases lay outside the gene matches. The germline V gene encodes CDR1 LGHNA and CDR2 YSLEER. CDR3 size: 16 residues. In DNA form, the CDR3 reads TGCGCCAGCAGCCCAAGACAGGGGGCCAACACCGGGGAGCTGTTTTTT. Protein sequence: CASSPRQGANTGELFF.

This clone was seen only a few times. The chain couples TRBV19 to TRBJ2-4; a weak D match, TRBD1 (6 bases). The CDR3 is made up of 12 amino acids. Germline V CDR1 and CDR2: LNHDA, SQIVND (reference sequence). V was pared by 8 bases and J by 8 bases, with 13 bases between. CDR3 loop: CASGGASDIQYF. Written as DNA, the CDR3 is TGTGCCAGTGGGGGCGCGTCGGACATTCAGTACTTC.

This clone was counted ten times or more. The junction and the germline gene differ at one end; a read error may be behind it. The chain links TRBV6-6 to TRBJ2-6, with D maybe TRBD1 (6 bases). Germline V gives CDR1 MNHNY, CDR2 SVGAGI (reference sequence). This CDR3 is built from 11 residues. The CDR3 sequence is CAGAGANVLTF. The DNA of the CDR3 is TGCGCAGGGGCCGGGGCCAACGTCCTGACTTTC.

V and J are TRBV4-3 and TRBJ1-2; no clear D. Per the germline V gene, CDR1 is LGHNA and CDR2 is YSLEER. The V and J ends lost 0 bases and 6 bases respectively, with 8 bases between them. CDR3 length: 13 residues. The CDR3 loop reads CASSQDRGDGYTF. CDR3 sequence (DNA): TGCGCCAGCAGCCAAGATCGGGGAGATGGCTACACCTTC.

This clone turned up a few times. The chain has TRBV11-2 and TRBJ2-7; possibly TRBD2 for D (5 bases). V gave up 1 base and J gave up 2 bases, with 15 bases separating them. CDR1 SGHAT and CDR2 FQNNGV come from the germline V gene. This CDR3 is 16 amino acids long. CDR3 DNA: TGTGCCAGCAGCTTAGTTTACTCTAGCAGCACCTACGAGCAGTACTTC. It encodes CASSLVYSSSTYEQYF.

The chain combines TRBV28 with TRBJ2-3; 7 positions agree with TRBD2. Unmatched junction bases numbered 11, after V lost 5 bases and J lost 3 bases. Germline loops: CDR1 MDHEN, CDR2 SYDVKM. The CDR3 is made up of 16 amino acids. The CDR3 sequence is CASSDRPGGPTDTQYF. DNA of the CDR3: TGTGCCAGCAGTGACCGACCGGGAGGCCCTACAGATACGCAGTATTTT.

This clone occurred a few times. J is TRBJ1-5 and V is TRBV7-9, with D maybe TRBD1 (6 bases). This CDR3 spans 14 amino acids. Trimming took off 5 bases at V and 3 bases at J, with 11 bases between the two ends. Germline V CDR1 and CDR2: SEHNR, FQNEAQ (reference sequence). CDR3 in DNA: TGTGCCAGCAGCATAACAGGGCTCAATCAGCCCCAGCATTTT. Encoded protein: CASSITGLNQPQHF.

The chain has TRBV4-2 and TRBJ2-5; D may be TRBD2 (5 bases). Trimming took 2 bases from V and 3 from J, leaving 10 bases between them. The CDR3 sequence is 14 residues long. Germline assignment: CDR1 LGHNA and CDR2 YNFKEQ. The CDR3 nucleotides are TGTGCCAGCAGCCAAAATGGGGAGAAAGAGACCCAGTACTTC. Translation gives CASSQNGEKETQYF.

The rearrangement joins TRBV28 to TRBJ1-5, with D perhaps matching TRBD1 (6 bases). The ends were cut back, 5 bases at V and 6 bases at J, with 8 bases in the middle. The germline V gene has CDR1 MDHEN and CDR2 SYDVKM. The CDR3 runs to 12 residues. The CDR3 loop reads CASSQGSQPQHF. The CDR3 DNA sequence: TGTGCCAGCAGTCAGGGGAGTCAGCCCCAGCATTTT.

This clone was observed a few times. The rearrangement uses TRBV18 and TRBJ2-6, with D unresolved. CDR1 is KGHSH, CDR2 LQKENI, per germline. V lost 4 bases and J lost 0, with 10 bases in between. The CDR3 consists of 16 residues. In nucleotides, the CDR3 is TGTGCCAGCTCACTGGAAACAGCCTCTGGGGCCAACGTCCTGACTTTC. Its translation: CASSLETASGANVLTF.

CDR3 DNA: TGTGCCAGCAGCATCGCAGGGGGCCCCAATCAGCCCCAGCATTTT. It translates to CASSIAGGPNQPQHF. The V gene is TRBV7-9, the J gene TRBJ1-5, with 8 bases identical to TRBD1. The V gene's germline CDR1 is SEHNR and CDR2 FQNEAQ (reference sequence). Trimming removed 5 bases from V and 3 bases from J; junction bases left unmatched: 6. The CDR3 is 15 residues long.

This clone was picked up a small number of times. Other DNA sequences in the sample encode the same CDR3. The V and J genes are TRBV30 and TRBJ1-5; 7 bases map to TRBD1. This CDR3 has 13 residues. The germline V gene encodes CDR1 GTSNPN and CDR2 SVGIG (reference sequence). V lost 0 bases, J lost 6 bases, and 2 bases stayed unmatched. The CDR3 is CAWSVRGSQPQHF. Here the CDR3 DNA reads TGTGCCTGGAGTGTCAGGGGGAGTCAGCCCCAGCATTTT.

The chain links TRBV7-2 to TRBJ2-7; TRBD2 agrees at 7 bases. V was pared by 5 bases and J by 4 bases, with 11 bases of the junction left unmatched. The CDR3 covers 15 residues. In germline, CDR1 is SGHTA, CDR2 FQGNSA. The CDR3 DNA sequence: TGTGCCAGCAGCCCGGGGCGCGGGAGTGTTTACGAGCAGTACTTC. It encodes CASSPGRGSVYEQYF.